This T cell receptor (beta chain) came from a study of metastatic and nonmetastatic thyroid tumors. Study as a whole: Repertoire comparisons spanned blood and tumor or nodule tissue from malignant and benign thyroid patients.

This clone has just one count. The antigen is not known. This sequence may be a read error, since a much larger clone differs from it by one base. Every patient underwent thyroid surgery untreated. Study outcomes and limitations: Significantly greater TCR beta diversity was reportedly found in malignant thyroid tumors than in benign nodules (in blood and tumor).

Per the authors' pipeline: Clinicopathological groups supplied CDR3 differences that were used to build a distant-metastasis classifier for papillary thyroid cancer. TCRdb re-analyzed the PCR reads through MiXCR. The V and J calls were not made by the authors but by TCRdb's processing. The sample comprises just over 20,000 clones, about 15% of which are singletons, and roughly a fifth rests with the top ten. V lost 7 bases, J lost 4 bases, and 20 bases lay in between. The germline gives CDR1 SGHNT, CDR2 YYREEE (reference sequence). The CDR3 totals 15 residues. The chain couples TRBV5-4 to TRBJ1-1; no clear D gene. The sequence came from a female donor with papillary thyroid cancer or a benign thyroid nodule (not recorded which). Some clones in this sample may be carry-over from other donors' samples. What was sequenced was blood. The CDR3 coding sequence is TGTGCCAGCGAGCGGGATCCCGACATGAGCACTGAAGCTTTCTTT. Encoded protein: CASERDPDMSTEAFF.